Below, 9 T cell receptor beta chains from the same sample are listed, as sequenced in a study of T cells after yellow fever vaccination. TCRdb re-called the 5' RACE reads through MiXCR, storing one row per CDR3 protein. The table records about 110,000 distinct CDR3 sequences, around 8.6% of them present only once. Sequencing was performed on CD8+ T cells sorted from PBMCs, taken 45 days after the yellow fever booster vaccination. The receptors here all came from a young man who received the YFV17D yellow fever vaccine.

The chain recombines TRBV19 with TRBJ2-1; the match to TRBD2 covers 11 bases. The germline CDR1 and CDR2 sequences are LNHDA and SQIVND (reference sequence). The CDR3 length is 15 residues. The junction had 9 bases not matched to a gene; V was cut back by 6 bases and J by 8 bases. CDR3 nucleotide sequence: TGTGCCAGTAGCAGACTAGCGGGGAGTGGGGATGAGCAGTTCTTC. Its translation: CASSRLAGSGDEQFF.

The chain is built from TRBV28 and TRBJ2-7; D may match TRBD1 or TRBD2 (5 bases each). V dropped 7 bases and J dropped 6 bases, with 19 bases sitting between them. The CDR3 extends over 14 amino acids. The germline V gene encodes CDR1 MDHEN and CDR2 SYDVKM. CDR3 residues: CASMPAGGLLEQYF. CDR3 DNA: TGTGCCAGCATGCCTGCTGGGGGTCTTCTCGAGCAGTACTTC.

This clonotype was counted only a few times. This chain links TRBV7-9 with TRBJ2-7; D uncertain. CDR1 SEHNR and CDR2 FQNEAQ come from the germline V gene (reference sequence). V was trimmed by 4 bases and J by 12 bases, leaving 16 bases between them. The CDR3 loop spans 12 amino acids. CDR3 sequence (DNA): TGTGCCAGCAGCTCCCCGGCCAACGGAGCGTACTTC. The encoded protein is CASSSPANGAYF. The complete variable domain, with remaining parts taken from reference TRBV7-9 and TRBJ2-7, reads DTGVSQNPRHKITKRGQNVTFRCDPISEHNRLYWYRQTLGQGPEFLTYFQNEAQLEKSRLLSDRFSAERPKGSFSTLEIQRTEQGDSAMYLCASSSPANGAYFGPGTRLTVT.

This clonotype came up many times. The gene calls are TRBV5-1 and TRBJ2-1; TRBD2 aligns across 8 bases. The germline gives CDR1 SGHRS, CDR2 YFSETQ. V lost 4 bases and J lost 3; bases outside the gene matches: 3. The CDR3 spans 14 residues. CDR3 sequence: CASSPSGRYNEQFF. The CDR3 nucleotides read TGCGCCAGCAGCCCTAGCGGGCGCTACAATGAGCAGTTCTTC.

This clonotype was picked up many times. The V gene is TRBV30, the J gene TRBJ2-1; no clear D. The ends were cut back, 7 bases at V and 2 bases at J, with 9 bases in the middle. This CDR3 contains 12 residues. CDR1 is GTSNPN, CDR2 SVGIG, per germline (reference sequence). The CDR3 region is CAFPVAYNEQFF. The DNA for the CDR3 is TGTGCCTTCCCCGTAGCCTACAATGAGCAGTTCTTC.

This clonotype was found many times. The chain joins TRBV19 to TRBJ2-7, with 8 bases aligning to TRBD2. Germline V CDR1 and CDR2: LNHDA, SQIVND (reference sequence). V lost 6 bases to trimming and J lost 1 base; unmatched junction nucleotides: 5. CDR3 size: 14 residues. CDR3 sequence (DNA): TGTGCCAGTAGACCTTTAGCGGGATCCTACGAGCAGTACTTC. It translates to CASRPLAGSYEQYF.

J is TRBJ1-2 and V is TRBV9; perhaps TRBD1 as D (6 bases). V dropped 6 bases and J dropped 6 bases, with 24 bases sitting between them. The CDR3 spans 16 residues. Germline assignment: CDR1 SGDLS and CDR2 YYNGEE. CDR3 bases: TGTGCCAGCACCCTGGGGATGGGCAGGGGTGAAGATGGCTACACCTTC. The encoded protein is CASTLGMGRGEDGYTF.

Regarding this clonotype: Given a much more abundant clone one base away, this may be a read error. CDR3 DNA: TGTGCCAGCAGCCTGGAACTAGGGGACAATGAGCAGTTCTTC. It is translated as CASSLELGDNEQFF. The rearrangement joins TRBV5-4 to TRBJ2-1; tentatively, D is TRBD1 or TRBD2 (5 bases each). V was trimmed by 4 bases and J by 5 bases, leaving 13 bases between them. There are 14 residues in the CDR3. From germline, CDR1 is SGHNT and CDR2 YYREEE (reference sequence).

This clonotype occurred many times. This chain connects TRBV13 to TRBJ2-1, with TRBD2 identical over 8 bases. There are 17 residues in the CDR3. The trim removed 5 bases at V and 4 bases at J, leaving 13 bases unmatched. CDR1 PRHDT and CDR2 FYEKMQ come from the germline V gene (reference sequence). The chain's CDR3 is CASSLTSGPNYYNEQFF. CDR3 sequence (DNA): TGTGCCAGCAGCCTCACTAGCGGACCCAACTATTACAATGAGCAGTTCTTC.